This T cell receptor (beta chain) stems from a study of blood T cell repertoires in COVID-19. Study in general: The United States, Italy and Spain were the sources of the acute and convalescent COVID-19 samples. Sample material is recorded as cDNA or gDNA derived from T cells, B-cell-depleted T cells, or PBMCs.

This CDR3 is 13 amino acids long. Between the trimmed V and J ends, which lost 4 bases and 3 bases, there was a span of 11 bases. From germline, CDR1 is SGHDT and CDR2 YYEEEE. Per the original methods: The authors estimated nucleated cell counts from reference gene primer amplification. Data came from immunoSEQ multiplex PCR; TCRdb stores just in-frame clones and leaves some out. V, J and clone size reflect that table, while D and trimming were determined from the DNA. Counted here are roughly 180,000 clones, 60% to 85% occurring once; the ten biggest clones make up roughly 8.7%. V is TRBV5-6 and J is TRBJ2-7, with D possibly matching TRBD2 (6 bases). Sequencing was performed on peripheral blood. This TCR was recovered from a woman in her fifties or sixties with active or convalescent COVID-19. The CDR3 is CASSQGLFYEQYF. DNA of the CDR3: TGTGCCAGCAGCCAGGGACTGTTCTACGAGCAGTACTTC.